This T cell receptor beta chain is from a study of T cell changes during pregnancy in multiple sclerosis. The V end was cut by 5 bases, the J end by 0 bases, with 15 bases between. The CDR3 runs to 17 residues. Germline CDR1 and CDR2: SGHNT and YYREEE (reference sequence). The table came from immunoSEQ multiplex PCR; TCRdb's copy has only in-frame clones and leaves some out. This table has about 73,000 clones, approximately 92% appearing once. The chain carries TRBV5-4 and TRBJ1-6; D is undetermined. The receptor's source is a female donor in good health, enrolled as a control in a pregnancy study. The input for sequencing was peripheral blood, taken in the third trimester of pregnancy. The CDR3 region is CASSPRGPHSYNSPLHF. CDR3 bases: TGTGCCAGCAGTCCCCGAGGCCCCCACTCCTATAATTCACCCCTCCACTTT.